The 18 T cell receptor beta chains below were found in one sample sequenced in a study of vaccination and CD4 T cells after COVID-19. Time point reported: late sampling 161 to 241 days after vaccination in three convalescent patients. The treatment: roughly 10-day PBMC culture with coronavirus spike peptide pools or control peptides (ViraFEST assay). The Oncomine TCR Beta short-read assay generated sequence data from the DNA of cultured CD4+ T cells. Each CDR3 protein gets one entry after TCRdb re-called the PCR reads with MiXCR. The sample carries fewer than 25,000 distinct CDR3 sequences, 40% to 50% recorded once. Their cognate antigens are unknown. Sequences were derived from CD4+ T cells from blood, cultured in vitro, sampled about 7 months after SARS-CoV-2 vaccination. The receptor source for this set is a human donor who had recovered from COVID-19.

As regards this clonotype: A junction boundary mismatches the germline segment, possibly from a read error. The chain recombines TRBV20-1 with TRBJ1-5; D is unresolved. Germline V lookup: CDR1 DFQATT, CDR2 SNEGSKA (reference sequence). The CDR3 covers 16 residues. CDR3 sequence: CSAREIQVPRNQPQHF. In DNA form, the CDR3 reads TGCAGTGCGAGAGAAATTCAGGTTCCTCGCAATCAGCCCCAGCATTTT.

This clonotype was seen a few times. V usage is TRBV28 and J usage is TRBJ1-5, with 9 bases lining up with TRBD1. The CDR3 extends over 14 amino acids. Germline V gene lookup returns CDR1 MDHEN and CDR2 SYDVKM. Unmatched junction bases numbered 7, after V lost 6 bases and J lost 7 bases. Here the CDR3 reads CASSRRDRAQPQHF. The CDR3 DNA reads as TGTGCCAGCAGCCGCCGGGACAGGGCCCAGCCCCAGCATTTT.

The chain links TRBV29-1 to TRBJ2-1; D may be TRBD1 (5 bases). Germline assignment: CDR1 SQVTM and CDR2 ANQGSEA. Deletions cut 7 bases from V and 14 bases from J, with 18 bases between. The CDR3 consists of 11 residues. The CDR3 DNA sequence: TGCAGCGCCAGGGAAGCCTCCGTCAAGTTCTTC. It specifies CSAREASVKFF.

This clonotype came up a few times. V gene TRBV15 combines with J gene TRBJ2-1; 8 positions agree with TRBD1. The V gene end was trimmed by 1 base and the J gene end by 4 bases; junction bases not matched to a gene: 9. The germline V gene has CDR1 LNHNV and CDR2 YYDKDF (reference sequence). This CDR3 has 17 residues. Written as DNA, the CDR3 is TGTGCCACCAGCAGAGGACAGGGGCGAGCATCGTACAATGAGCAGTTCTTC. Translated, it gives CATSRGQGRASYNEQFF.

The rearrangement uses TRBV15 and TRBJ1-5; D is ambiguous. V lost 0 bases to trimming and J lost 1 base, with 4 bases between them. The CDR3 loop spans 14 amino acids. The V gene's germline CDR1 is LNHNV and CDR2 YYDKDF (reference sequence). CDR3 bases: TGTGCCACCAGCAGAGATAGGAGCAATCAGCCCCAGCATTTT. Amino acids: CATSRDRSNQPQHF.

The rearrangement links TRBV21-1 to TRBJ2-2. TRBV21-1 is reported as a pseudogene. The length of the CDR3 is 12 residues. The CDR3 DNA reads TGTGCCAGCAGGGGAAACACCGGGGAGCTGTTTTTT. It is translated as CASRGNTGELFF.

V and J are TRBV29-1 and TRBJ2-7, with a tentative D call TRBD2 (6 bases). This CDR3 comprises 14 residues. Germline V CDR1 and CDR2: SQVTM, ANQGSEA. The V and J ends lost 5 bases and 3 bases respectively, with 17 bases between them. CDR3 DNA sequence: TGCAGCGTTAACCATAGCGGACCTAACTACGAGCAGTACTTC. As protein: CSVNHSGPNYEQYF.

In this sample, this clonotype turned up a few times. The V and J genes are TRBV24-1 and TRBJ2-1, with 9 nucleotides matching TRBD2. V gave up 6 bases and J gave up 12 bases; unmatched junction bases: 14. The CDR3 loop spans 15 amino acids. Germline lookup yields CDR1 KGHDR and CDR2 SFDVKD. DNA of the CDR3: TGTGCCACCAGTACAGTTTCTAGCGGGACCGCAGGGCAGTTCTTC. Translated: CATSTVSSGTAGQFF.

The CDR3 sequence: CASSFSIYEQYF. The CDR3 DNA reads TGTGCCAGCAGCTTTTCGATCTACGAGCAGTACTTC. The chain links TRBV7-9 to TRBJ2-7; no definite D call. V was cut by 3 bases and J by 3 bases, with 6 bases left in between. CDR1 is SEHNR, CDR2 FQNEAQ, per germline (reference sequence). The CDR3 is 12 residues long. Looking up the rest from reference TRBV7-9 and TRBJ2-7 gives the full variable domain: DTGVSQNPRHKITKRGQNVTFRCDPISEHNRLYWYRQTLGQGPEFLTYFQNEAQLEKSRLLSDRFSAERPKGSFSTLEIQRTEQGDSAMYLCASSFSIYEQYFGPGTRLTVT.

V usage is TRBV24-1 and J usage is TRBJ2-1; D remains unclear. V was shortened by 2 bases and J by 5 bases, with 15 bases between the two germline ends. Per the germline V gene, CDR1 is KGHDR and CDR2 is SFDVKD. The CDR3 spans 16 residues. The CDR3 spells CATSDSTVVINNEQFF. The CDR3, as DNA: TGTGCCACCAGTGATTCTACAGTAGTCATAAACAATGAGCAGTTCTTC.

The chain employs TRBV4-2 and TRBJ2-7; TRBD2 is a possible D gene (5 bases). The V gene's germline CDR1 is LGHNA and CDR2 YNFKEQ. The CDR3 extends over 16 amino acids. V was pared by 0 bases and J by 0 bases, with 12 bases between. Here the CDR3 DNA reads TGTGCCAGCAGCCAAGAGGTGGGCGGGCTCTCCTACGAGCAGTACTTC. Translation: CASSQEVGGLSYEQYF.

The chain carries TRBV2 and TRBJ2-1; unclear D gene. Germline CDR1 and CDR2: SNHLY and FYNNEI. V was clipped by 5 bases and J by 5 bases, with 4 bases between them. The length of the CDR3 is 11 residues. The DNA for the CDR3 is TGTGCCAGCAGTCGAGACAATGAGCAGTTCTTC. Translation gives CASSRDNEQFF.

This clonotype is medium-sized (0.01 to 0.1%) within its sample. The chain joins TRBV27 to TRBJ2-2; D remains unclear. CDR3 length: 13 amino acids. Germline CDR1 and CDR2: MNHEY and SMNVEV (reference sequence). V was pared by 5 bases and J by 2 bases, with 6 bases between. The CDR3 DNA reads TGTGCCAGCAGTAACTTTAACACCGGGGAGCTGTTTTTT. Residues: CASSNFNTGELFF.

This chain links TRBV7-2 with TRBJ2-2, with TRBD1 identical over 10 bases. This CDR3 contains 15 residues. Germline trimming cut 5 bases from V and 7 bases from J; bases unmatched to any gene: 7. Germline V lookup: CDR1 SGHTA, CDR2 FQGNSA. In nucleotides, the CDR3 is TGTGCCAGCAGCCTGGGACAGGGGAAGGGCGGGGAGCTGTTTTTT. This encodes CASSLGQGKGGELFF. The entire variable domain, with the rest obtained from reference TRBV7-2 and TRBJ2-2, is as follows: GAGVSQSPSNKVTEKGKDVELRCDPISGHTALYWYRQSLGQGLEFLIYFQGNSAPDKSGLPSDRFSAERTGGSVSTLTIQRTQQEDSAVYLCASSLGQGKGGELFFGEGSRLTVL.

V gene TRBV20-1 combines with J gene TRBJ2-1; the match to TRBD2 covers 7 bases. From germline, CDR1 is DFQATT and CDR2 SNEGSKA (reference sequence). CDR3 length: 13 residues. DNA of the CDR3: TGCAGCTTTGGGAGGGGTACCTACAATGAGCAGTTCTTC. This encodes CSFGRGTYNEQFF.

The chain has TRBV15 and TRBJ2-3, with D perhaps TRBD1 (6 bases). Germline lookup yields CDR1 LNHNV and CDR2 YYDKDF (reference sequence). The CDR3 runs 18 residues. Between the trimmed V and J ends, which lost 2 bases and 7 bases, there was a span of 25 bases. DNA of the CDR3: TGTGCCACCAGCAGACCTCAGGGGTTCCCTACCTCACGTAATACGCAGTATTTT. It codes for CATSRPQGFPTSRNTQYF.

The rearrangement uses TRBV20-1 and TRBJ2-5; TRBD1 matches 7 bases. The germline gives CDR1 DFQATT, CDR2 SNEGSKA (reference sequence). This CDR3 spans 13 amino acids. The trim removed 5 bases at V and 5 bases at J, leaving 8 bases unmatched. The CDR3 region has the DNA TGCAGTGCTCCAAGGGGGCGAGGGGAGACCCAGTACTTC. It translates to CSAPRGRGETQYF.

In this sample, this clonotype turned up a few times. This chain uses TRBV20-1 with TRBJ2-7; D possibly corresponds to TRBD2 (5 bases). V was pared by 4 bases and J by 4 bases, with 17 bases between. CDR3 length: 14 amino acids. Germline assignment: CDR1 DFQATT and CDR2 SNEGSKA (reference sequence). CDR3 residues: CSANPPGSPYEQYF. The CDR3 region has the DNA TGCAGTGCTAACCCCCCGGGGTCCCCTTACGAGCAGTACTTC.